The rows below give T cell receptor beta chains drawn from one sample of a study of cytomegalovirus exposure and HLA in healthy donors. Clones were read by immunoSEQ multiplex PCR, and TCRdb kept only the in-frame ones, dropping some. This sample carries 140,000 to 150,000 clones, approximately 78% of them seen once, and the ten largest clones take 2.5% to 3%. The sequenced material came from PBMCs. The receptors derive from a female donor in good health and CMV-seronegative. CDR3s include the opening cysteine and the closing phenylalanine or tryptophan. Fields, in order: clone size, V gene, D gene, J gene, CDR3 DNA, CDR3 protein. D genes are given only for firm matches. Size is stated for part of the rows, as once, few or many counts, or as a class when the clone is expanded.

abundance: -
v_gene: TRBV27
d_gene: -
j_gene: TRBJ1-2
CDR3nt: TGTGCCAGCAGTGGACAAGGGACTAACTATGGCTACACCTTC
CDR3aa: CASSGQGTNYGYTF

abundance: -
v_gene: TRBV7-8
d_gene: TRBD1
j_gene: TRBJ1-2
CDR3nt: TGTGCCAGCAGCACCCGGACAGGGGTTTATGGCTACACCTTC
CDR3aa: CASSTRTGVYGYTF

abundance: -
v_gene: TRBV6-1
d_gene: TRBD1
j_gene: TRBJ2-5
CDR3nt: TGTGCCAGCACCGCCGGGACAGGGGGTCGAGAGACCCAGTACTTC
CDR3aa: CASTAGTGGRETQYF

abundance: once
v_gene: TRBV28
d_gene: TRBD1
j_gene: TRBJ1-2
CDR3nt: TGTGCCAGCGGCCACAGGGGGCGCGGCTATGGCTACACCTTC
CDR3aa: CASGHRGRGYGYTF

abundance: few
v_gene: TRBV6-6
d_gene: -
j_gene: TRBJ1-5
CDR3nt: TGTGCCAGCAGTTACCACCCGGTGAATCAGCCCCAGCATTTT
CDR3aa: CASSYHPVNQPQHF

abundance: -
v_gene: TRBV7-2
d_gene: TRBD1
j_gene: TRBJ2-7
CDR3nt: TGTGCCAGCAGCTTAGTCCCCCTAGGACAGGGTGTCCCCTACGAGCAGTACTTC
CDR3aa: CASSLVPLGQGVPYEQYF

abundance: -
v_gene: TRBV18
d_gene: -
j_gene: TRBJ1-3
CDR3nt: TGTGCCAGCTCACCGCAAATCTCACAGGGAACCTCTGGAAACACCATATATTTT
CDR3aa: CASSPQISQGTSGNTIYF

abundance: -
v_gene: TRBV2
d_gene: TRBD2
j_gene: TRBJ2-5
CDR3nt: TGTGCCAGCAGGCGGGAGTGGGCGGAGGAGACCCAGTACTTC
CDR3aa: CASRREWAEETQYF

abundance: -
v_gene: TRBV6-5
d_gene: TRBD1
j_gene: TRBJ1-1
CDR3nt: TGTGCCAGCAGTTACGCAAGGGACAGCGGTGAAGCTTTCTTT
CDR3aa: CASSYARDSGEAFF

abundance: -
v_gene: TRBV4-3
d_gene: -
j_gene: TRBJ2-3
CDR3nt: TGCGCCAGCAGCCAAGAGGACAGATACACAGATACGCAGTATTTT
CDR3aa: CASSQEDRYTDTQYF

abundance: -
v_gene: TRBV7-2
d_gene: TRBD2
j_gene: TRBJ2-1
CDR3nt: TGTGCCAGCTCAAAAGCGGGGGTTTACAATGAGCAGTTCTTC
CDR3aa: CASSKAGVYNEQFF

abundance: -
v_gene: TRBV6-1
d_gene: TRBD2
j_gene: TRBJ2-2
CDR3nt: TGTGCCAGCAGGGGACTAGCGGAGAACACCGGGGAGCTGTTTTTT
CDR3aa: CASRGLAENTGELFF

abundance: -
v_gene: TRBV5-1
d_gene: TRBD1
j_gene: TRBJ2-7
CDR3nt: TGCGCCAGCAGCCGACAGGGGGACTACGAGCAGTACTTC
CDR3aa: CASSRQGDYEQYF

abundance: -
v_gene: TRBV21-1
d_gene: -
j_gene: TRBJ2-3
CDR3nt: TGTGCCAGCAGCAAAGACCGGGACAGGGGCACAGATACGCAGTATTTT
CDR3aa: CASSKDRDRGTDTQYF

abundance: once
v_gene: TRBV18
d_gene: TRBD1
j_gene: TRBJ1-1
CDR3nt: TGTGCCAGCTCACCGGGACAGGGGGGGACGAACACTGAAGCTTTCTTT
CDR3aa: CASSPGQGGTNTEAFF

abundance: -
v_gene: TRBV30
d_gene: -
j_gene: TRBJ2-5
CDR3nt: TGTGCCTGGAGTGCGGCCCTAGAAGAGACCCAGTACTTC
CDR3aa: CAWSAALEETQYF

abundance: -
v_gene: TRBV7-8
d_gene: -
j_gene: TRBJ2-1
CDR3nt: TGTGCCAGCAGCTTAGCGGCTGTACGTACACATGAGCAGTTCTTC
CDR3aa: CASSLAAVRTHEQFF

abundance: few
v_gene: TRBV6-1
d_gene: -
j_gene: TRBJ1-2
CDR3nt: TGTGCCAGCAGTTTTCTAACAGGGAAGGATGGCTACACCTTC
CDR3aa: CASSFLTGKDGYTF

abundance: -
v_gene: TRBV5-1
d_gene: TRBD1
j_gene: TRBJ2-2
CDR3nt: TGCGCCAGCAGCTTAAATTTGGGACAGGGACCAAACACCGGGGAGCTGTTTTTT
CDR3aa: CASSLNLGQGPNTGELFF

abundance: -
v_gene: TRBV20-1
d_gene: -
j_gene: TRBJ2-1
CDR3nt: TGCAGTGCTCCCAGTGGTAATGAGCAGTTCTTC
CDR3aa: CSAPSGNEQFF

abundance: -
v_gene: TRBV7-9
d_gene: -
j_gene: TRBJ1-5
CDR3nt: TGTGCCAGCAGCTTAGTGTCCGGAGTTAGCAATCAGCCCCAGCATTTT
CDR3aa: CASSLVSGVSNQPQHF

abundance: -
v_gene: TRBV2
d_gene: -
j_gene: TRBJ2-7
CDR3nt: TGTGCCAGCAGTCTCGAGCACTACGAGCAGTACTTC
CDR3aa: CASSLEHYEQYF

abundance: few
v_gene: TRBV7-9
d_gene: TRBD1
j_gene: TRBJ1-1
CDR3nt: TGTGCCAGCAGCTCCGGACAGGGTGAAGCTTTCTTT
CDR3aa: CASSSGQGEAFF

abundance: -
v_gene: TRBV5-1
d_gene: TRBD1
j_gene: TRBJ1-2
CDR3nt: TGCGCCAGCAGCGGGCCGACAGGGTTCAATGGCTACACCTTC
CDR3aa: CASSGPTGFNGYTF

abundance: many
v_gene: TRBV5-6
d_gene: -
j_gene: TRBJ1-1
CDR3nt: TGTGCCAGCAGTAATCTTATTGTCAGGTTGAACACTGAAGCTTTCTTT
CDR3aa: CASSNLIVRLNTEAFF

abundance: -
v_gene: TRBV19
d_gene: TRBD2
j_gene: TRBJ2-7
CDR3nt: TGTGCCAGTAGTACTTCGGGGGGGCGGAATTACGAGCAGTACTTC
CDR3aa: CASSTSGGRNYEQYF

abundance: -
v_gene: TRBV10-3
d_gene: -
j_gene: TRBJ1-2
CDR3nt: TGTGCCATCAGTGAGCGGGGGTTAGGAGGGTATGGCTACACCTTC
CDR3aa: CAISERGLGGYGYTF

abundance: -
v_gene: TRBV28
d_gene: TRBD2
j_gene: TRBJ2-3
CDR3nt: TGTGCCAGCGGGAGCGGGAGGGTCGATACGCAGTATTTT
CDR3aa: CASGSGRVDTQYF

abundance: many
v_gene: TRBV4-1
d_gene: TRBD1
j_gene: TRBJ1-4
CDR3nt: TGCGCCAGCAGCGCCCGACAGGGAGGCAAAAAACTGTTTTTT
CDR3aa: CASSARQGGKKLFF

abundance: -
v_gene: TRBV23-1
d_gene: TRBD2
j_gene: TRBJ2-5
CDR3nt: TGCGCCAGCAGTCAACAGGGTACTAGCGGGGGGCCGTACCAAGAGACCCAGTACTTC
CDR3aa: CASSQQGTSGGPYQETQYF

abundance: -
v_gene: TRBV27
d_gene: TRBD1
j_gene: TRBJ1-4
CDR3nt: TGTGCCAGCAGTGGGGGGACAGGGGGCTGGGAAAAACTGTTTTTT
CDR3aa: CASSGGTGGWEKLFF

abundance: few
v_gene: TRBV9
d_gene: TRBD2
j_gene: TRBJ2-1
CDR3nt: TGTGCCAGCAGCAGCGGGGGGGCGAGTGAGCAGTTCTTC
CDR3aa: CASSSGGASEQFF

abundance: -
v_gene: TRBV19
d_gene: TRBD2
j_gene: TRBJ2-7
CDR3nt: TGTGCCAGTAGTATAGGGCGGGGGGTCGCCGAGCAGTACTTC
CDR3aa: CASSIGRGVAEQYF

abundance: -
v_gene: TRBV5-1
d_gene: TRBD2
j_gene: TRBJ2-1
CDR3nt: TGCGCCAGCAGCTTTCCGGAGCGGGGGGGCGGCTCCTACAATGAGCAGTTCTTC
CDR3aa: CASSFPERGGGSYNEQFF

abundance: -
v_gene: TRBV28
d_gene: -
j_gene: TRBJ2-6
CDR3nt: TGTGCCAGCAGTTACGACAGCTCTGGGGCCAACGTCCTGACTTTC
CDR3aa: CASSYDSSGANVLTF

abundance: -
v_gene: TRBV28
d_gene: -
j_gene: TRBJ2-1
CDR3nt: TGTGCCAGCAGTCCCTCCGGGCGGGGCTACAATGAGCAGTTCTTC
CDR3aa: CASSPSGRGYNEQFF

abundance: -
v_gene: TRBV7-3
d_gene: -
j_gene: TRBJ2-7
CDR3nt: TGTGCCAGCAGCTTCCACCCGGGGGATTTATACGAGCAGTACTTC
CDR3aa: CASSFHPGDLYEQYF

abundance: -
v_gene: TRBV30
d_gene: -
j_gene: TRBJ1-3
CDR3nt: TGTGCCTGCGAGGCATTAGGTAAACTTAGCGGAAACACCATATATTTT
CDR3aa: CACEALGKLSGNTIYF

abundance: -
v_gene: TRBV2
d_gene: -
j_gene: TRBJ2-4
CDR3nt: TGTGCCAGCAAGGGCGAGGGACTAGCCAAAAACATTCAGTACTTC
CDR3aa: CASKGEGLAKNIQYF

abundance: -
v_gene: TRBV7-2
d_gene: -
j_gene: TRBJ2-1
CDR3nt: TGTGCCAGCAGCACTCCCCAAGGGACATTAACCTACAATGAGCAGTTCTTC
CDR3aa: CASSTPQGTLTYNEQFF

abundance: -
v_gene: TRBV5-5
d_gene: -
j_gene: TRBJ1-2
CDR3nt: TGTGCCAGCACACTTCACCTAGTAGAAACTTATGGCTACACCTTC
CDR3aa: CASTLHLVETYGYTF

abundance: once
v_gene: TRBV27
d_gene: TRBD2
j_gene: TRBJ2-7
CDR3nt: TGTGCCAGCAGTTCCGTTGCGGGAGGGCCGGTAGAGCAGTACTTC
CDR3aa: CASSSVAGGPVEQYF

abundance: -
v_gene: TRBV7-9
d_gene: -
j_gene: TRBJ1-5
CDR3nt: TGTTCCAGCAGCCTTGCGGATCAGCCCCAGCATTTT
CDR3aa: CSSSLADQPQHF

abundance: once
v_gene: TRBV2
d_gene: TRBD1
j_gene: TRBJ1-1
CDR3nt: TGTGCCAGCAGAGGTCGGGACAGGGGGCCTGACACTGAAGCTTTCTTT
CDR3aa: CASRGRDRGPDTEAFF

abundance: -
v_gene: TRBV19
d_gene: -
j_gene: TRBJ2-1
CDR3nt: TGTGCCAGTAGTATATCCCTTTCGAATGAGCAGTTCTTC
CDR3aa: CASSISLSNEQFF

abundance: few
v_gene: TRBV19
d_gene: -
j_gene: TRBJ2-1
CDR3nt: TGTGCCAGTAGTATATTCAGAGGGGGCAATGAGCAGTTCTTC
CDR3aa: CASSIFRGGNEQFF

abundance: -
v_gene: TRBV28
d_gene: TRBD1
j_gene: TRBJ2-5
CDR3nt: TGTGCCAGCAGTTCAGGGGGCATGATGGAGACCCAGTACTTC
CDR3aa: CASSSGGMMETQYF

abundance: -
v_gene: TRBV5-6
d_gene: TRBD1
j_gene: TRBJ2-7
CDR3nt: TGTGCCAGCAGCCCACCGGGACAGGGGGCAGCCGAGCAGTACTTC
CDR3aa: CASSPPGQGAAEQYF

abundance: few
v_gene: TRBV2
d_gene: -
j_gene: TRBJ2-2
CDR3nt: TGTGCCAGCAGTGAATGGAGGGGGCTAAACACCGGGGAGCTGTTTTTT
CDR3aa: CASSEWRGLNTGELFF

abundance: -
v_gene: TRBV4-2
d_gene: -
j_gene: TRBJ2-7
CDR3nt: TGTGCCAGCAGTCCCGAAACAGGGTCCTACGAGCAGTACTTC
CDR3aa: CASSPETGSYEQYF

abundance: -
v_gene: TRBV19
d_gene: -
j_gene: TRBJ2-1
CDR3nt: TGTGCCAGTAATCAGGGAATCAATGAGCAGTTCTTC
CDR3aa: CASNQGINEQFF

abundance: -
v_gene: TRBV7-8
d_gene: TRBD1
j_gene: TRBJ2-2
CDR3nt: TGTGCCAGCAGCCGAAAGGGACAGACTTACACCGGGGAGCTGTTTTTT
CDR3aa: CASSRKGQTYTGELFF

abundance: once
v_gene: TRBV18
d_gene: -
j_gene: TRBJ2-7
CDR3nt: TGTGCCAGCTCACCCGACAGGACCCAAAGCCACTACGAGCAGTACTTC
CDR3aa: CASSPDRTQSHYEQYF

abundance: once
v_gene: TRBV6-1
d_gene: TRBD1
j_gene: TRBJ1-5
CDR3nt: TGTGCCAGCAGTGATTCCGGACAGGGCATCAATCAGCCCCAGCATTTT
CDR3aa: CASSDSGQGINQPQHF

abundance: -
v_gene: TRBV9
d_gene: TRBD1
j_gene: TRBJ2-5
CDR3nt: TGTGCCAGCAGCGTAGAAGAGACAGGGTTCCAAGAGACCCAGTACTTC
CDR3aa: CASSVEETGFQETQYF